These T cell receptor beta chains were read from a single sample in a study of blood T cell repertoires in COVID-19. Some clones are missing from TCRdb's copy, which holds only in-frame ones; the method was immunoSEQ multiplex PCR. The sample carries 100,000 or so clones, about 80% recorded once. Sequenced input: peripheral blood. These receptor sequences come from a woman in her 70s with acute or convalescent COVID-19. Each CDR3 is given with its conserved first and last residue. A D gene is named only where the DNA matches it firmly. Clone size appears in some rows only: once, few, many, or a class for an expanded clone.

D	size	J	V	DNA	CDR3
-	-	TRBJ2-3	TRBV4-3	TGCGCCAGCAGCCAAGATCCGGGTTCTCGCACAGATACGCAGTATTTT	CASSQDPGSRTDTQYF
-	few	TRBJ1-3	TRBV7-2	TGTGCCAGCAGCTTAGAGTCAGGCTCTGGAAACACCATATATTTT	CASSLESGSGNTIYF
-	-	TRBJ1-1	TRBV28	TGTGCCAGCAGTTTTTTTTTCGGGGGACTGTACAACACTGAAGCTTTCTTT	CASSFFFGGLYNTEAFF
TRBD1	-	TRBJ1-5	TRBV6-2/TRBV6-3	TGTGCCAGCAGTTGGGGACAGGATAGCAATCAGCCCCAGCATTTT	CASSWGQDSNQPQHF
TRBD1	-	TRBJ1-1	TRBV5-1	TGCGCCAGCAGCGGGGGGCCCGGACAGGGCGGTGATGCTTTCTTT	CASSGGPGQGGDAFF
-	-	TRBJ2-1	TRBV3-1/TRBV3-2	TGTGCCAGCAGCCACACTAATGAGCAGTTCTTC	CASSHTNEQFF
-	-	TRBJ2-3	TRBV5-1	TGCGCCAGCAGCTTGAGGGGGGGCGGGGGAGATACGCAGTATTTT	CASSLRGGGGDTQYF
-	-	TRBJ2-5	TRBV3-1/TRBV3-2	TGTGCCAGCAGCCAAGATCTCGGGGGAGAGACCCAGTACTTC	CASSQDLGGETQYF
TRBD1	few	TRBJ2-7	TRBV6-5	TGTGCCAGCAGTATCCGGGACAGGGAACAGAACGAGCAGTACTTC	CASSIRDREQNEQYF
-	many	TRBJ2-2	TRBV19	TGTGCCAGTAGTAGGAGCCAGAACACCGGGGAGCTGTTTTTT	CASSRSQNTGELFF
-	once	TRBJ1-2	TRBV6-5	TGTGCCAGCAGTTACCGCAGGGTGGGAGGCTACACCTTC	CASSYRRVGGYTF
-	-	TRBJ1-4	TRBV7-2	TGTGCCAGCAGCTTACCCAGCGGAACTAATGAAAAACTGTTTTTT	CASSLPSGTNEKLFF
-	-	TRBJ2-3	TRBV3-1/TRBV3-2	TGTGCCAGCAGCCAAGATCCAGCGGCGGATACGCAGTATTTT	CASSQDPAADTQYF
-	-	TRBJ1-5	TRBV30	TGTGCCTGGAGTGTGCGGGGCGATCAGCCCCAGCATTTT	CAWSVRGDQPQHF
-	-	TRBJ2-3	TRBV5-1	TGCGCCAGCAGCTCGGGGAACCAACGCACAGATACGCAGTATTTT	CASSSGNQRTDTQYF
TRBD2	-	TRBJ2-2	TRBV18	TGTGCCAGCTCACCCGCCAGGGAGGGACCCGGGGAGCTGTTTTTT	CASSPAREGPGELFF
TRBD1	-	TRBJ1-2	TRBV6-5	TGTGCCAGCACCCTAAGGCAGGGGGCGCGAGGCTACACCTTC	CASTLRQGARGYTF
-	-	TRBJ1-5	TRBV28	TGTGCCAGCAGTCCTATCGGGGTAAGCAGCCAGCCCCAGCATTTT	CASSPIGVSSQPQHF
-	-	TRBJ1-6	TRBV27	TGTGCCAGCAGTTTTGGGACACCAAACACTTATAATTCACCCCTCCACTTT	CASSFGTPNTYNSPLHF
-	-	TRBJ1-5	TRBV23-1	TGCGCCAGCAGTCAAAGACGGCTTGGGGGGGAAAGCAATCAGCCCCAGCATTTT	CASSQRRLGGESNQPQHF
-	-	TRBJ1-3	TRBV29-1	TGCAGCGTTGATCTCCCCGGGAGGTCCTCTGGAAACACCATATATTTT	CSVDLPGRSSGNTIYF
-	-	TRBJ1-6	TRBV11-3	TGTGCCAGCAGCTTAGCTCGCGATTCACCCCTCCACTTT	CASSLARDSPLHF
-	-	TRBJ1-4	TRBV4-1	TGCGCCAGCAGCCAAGATACCAGGGGTCCTAATGAAAAACTGTTTTTT	CASSQDTRGPNEKLFF
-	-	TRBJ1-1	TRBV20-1	TGCAGTGCTACCAGGTACACTGAAGCTTTCTTT	CSATRYTEAFF
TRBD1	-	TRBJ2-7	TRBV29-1	TGCAGCGTTGTAAGGGACAGGGGCGGGTACGAGCAGTACTTC	CSVVRDRGGYEQYF
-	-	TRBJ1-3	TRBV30	TGTGCCTGGAGTGTGGGGGGATCTGGAAACACCATATATTTT	CAWSVGGSGNTIYF
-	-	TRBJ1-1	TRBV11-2	TGTGCCAGCAGGAAGACAGGAAACACTGAAGCTTTCTTT	CASRKTGNTEAFF
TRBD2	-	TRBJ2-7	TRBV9	TGTGCCAGCAGCGTAGGACTCCAGCGGGGGGGCGAGCAGTACTTC	CASSVGLQRGGEQYF
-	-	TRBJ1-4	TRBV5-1	TGCGCCAGCAGCCTGGACGGTGCAACTAATGAAAAACTGTTTTTT	CASSLDGATNEKLFF
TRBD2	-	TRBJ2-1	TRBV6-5	TGTGCCAGCAGATCCGGGACTAGCTACTACAATGAGCAGTTCTTC	CASRSGTSYYNEQFF
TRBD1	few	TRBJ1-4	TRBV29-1	TGCAGCGTTGCCTCGACAGGGGGTCGGGAAAAACTGTTTTTT	CSVASTGGREKLFF
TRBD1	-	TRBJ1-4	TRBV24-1	TGTGCCACCAGTGATCCCGGACAGGGTGAAAAACTGTTTTTT	CATSDPGQGEKLFF